The present T cell receptor (beta chain) was sequenced within a study of T-cell memory formation after mild COVID-19 (dated by TCRdb to the early 2020s). Concerning the study at large: Most TCR sequence clusters were specific to one of the two donors. T-cell clones expanding and contracting after mild COVID-19 in two donors were tracked by longitudinal TCRalpha and TCRbeta repertoire sequencing. The cohort was made up of two young adult volunteers, one female and one male, who were previously healthy. Results and caveats for the whole study, not just this receptor: The second-wave clones that peaked on day 37 were not confirmed to be SARS-CoV-2 specific. Some responding clones were found in pre-infection memory, which suggests that pre-existing cross-reactive memory T cells took part in the SARS-CoV-2 response. Clones contracting from day 15 to 85 had balanced CD4/CD8 phenotypes, while a second wave expanding from day 15 to 37 was biased towards CD4+. Contracting CD4+ clones were found mainly in CM and EM memory subsets, while CD8+ clones were enriched in EMRA. Only a couple of mild cases were covered in the study, and larger cohorts including severe cases with pre-infection samples were considered necessary.

This clonotype was picked up a small number of times. Which antigen it targets is not known. Per-nucleotide qualities are absent, and no much larger clonotype sits a single base away. Ficoll-Paque density gradient centrifugation was used to isolate PBMCs. The V end loses 7 bases and the J end loses 4 bases, and a stretch of 13 bases separates them. Spanning cysteine to phenylalanine, the CDR3 consists of 13 amino acids. The retained sequence is limited to the CDR3, 39 bases, with the frame set at the first base. Sequencing was performed on an Illumina NovaSeq 6000. cDNA libraries for TCRalpha and TCRbeta were prepared by 5'RACE using constant-segment primers, with sample barcodes and unique molecular identifiers added. RNA was extracted from every sample with Trizol reagent. Library amplification was performed in two PCR steps, and a second sample barcode and Illumina TruSeq adapters were introduced in the second step. The libraries were sequenced on an Illumina NovaSeq using 2 x 150 bp paired-end reads. The paper's processing steps were these. With migec v1.2.7, reads were demultiplexed and then collapsed into UMI-guided consensus sequences. Using mixcr v2.1.11, the UMI consensuses were aligned to TRA and TRB V and J templates and assembled into clonotypes. Expanded or contracted clonotypes were those called significant by both edgeR and NoisET, with noise models trained on biological replicates. edgeR calls used a false discovery rate-adjusted p below 0.01 and a log2 fold-change threshold of 1. As an exploratory analysis of dynamics, max-normalized trajectories of the 1000 most abundant clonotypes were examined by PCA with hierarchical clustering. The CD4 or CD8 phenotype of responding clones was assigned using the separately sequenced CD4+ and CD8+ repertoires. The public reads were run again by TCRdb, first through fastp at Q25 and then through MiXCR, and only productive beta chains were kept. Rows with one shared CDR3 protein collapse into an entry with the most common genes and DNA. TCRdb's processing, not the authors', yielded these V and J calls. In all, the sample holds roughly 110,000 distinct CDR3 sequences, and around 12% of those were seen once. Roughly 30% of the sample comes from the top ten.

The TCR originated in an adult woman who had mild COVID-19 (a few samples of this study predate the infection). The sample titles of this study are shuffled in the database, so cell type and time point are left out; the donor was told from shared clones. Recombination joined TRBV12-3 or TRBV12-4 with TRBJ2-5; the D gene is possibly TRBD2, with 5 bases matching. Sequenced input: PBMCs or a T cell subset sorted from them (not recorded which). DNA sequence: TGTGCCAGCACTGGGAGTGGAAGAGAGACCCAGTACTTC. Its translation is CASTGSGRETQYF.